These 5 T cell receptor beta chains originate from one sample sequenced in a study of blood T cell repertoires in COVID-19 (dated by TCRdb to 2020 to 2021). The library was produced with the immunoSEQ multiplex PCR assay. The source is immuneACCESS, and TCRdb retained only in-frame sequences with V and J called. Part of the clones is not carried over; for the studies checked, unresolved V genes explain less than half of this, and the remainder is unexplained. This sample lists roughly 75,000 clones; around nine tenths were detected once. The ten largest account for approximately 6.3% of the sample. The sample was peripheral blood. These receptors all come from a man older than 75 with COVID-19, enrolled during active disease.

The chain has TRBV18 and TRBJ1-1, with 7 bases that match TRBD1. Germline CDR1 and CDR2: KGHSH and LQKENI. The CDR3 runs to 12 residues. Trimming cost V 5 bases and J 11 bases; bases outside gene matches: 8. In DNA form, the CDR3 reads TGTGCCAGCTCAAGGACAGGCAGTCGCGCTTTCTTT. It translates to CASSRTGSRAFF. The variable domain in full, with the rest retrieved from reference TRBV18 and TRBJ1-1, is NAGVMQNPRHLVRRRGQEARLRCSPMKGHSHVYWYRQLPEEGLKFMVYLQKENIIDESGMPKERFSAEFPKEGPSILRIQQVVRGDSAAYFCASSRTGSRAFFGQGTRLTVV.

This chain uses TRBV5-1 with TRBJ2-3; TRBD2 might be the D (5 bases). V shed 0 bases and J shed 1 base, with 18 bases lying between them. Germline CDR1 reads SGHRS; CDR2 reads YFSETQ. CDR3 length: 18 residues. CDR3 DNA: TGCGCCAGCAGCTTGGGTAACGTTGCGACGCGGGGCACAGATACGCAGTATTTT. Protein sequence: CASSLGNVATRGTDTQYF.

This chain joins TRBV11-3 and TRBJ2-5, with D perhaps TRBD2 (6 bases). Deletions cut 5 bases from V and 3 bases from J, with 19 bases between. The V gene's germline CDR1 is SGHNT and CDR2 YENEEA. The CDR3 is 16 amino acids. CDR3 region: CASSRGGLASEETQYF. CDR3 DNA: TGTGCCAGCAGCCGTGGAGGCTTGGCTAGCGAAGAGACCCAGTACTTC.

The CDR3 sequence is CASSPRQGSVEQFF. CDR3 DNA: TGTGCCAGCAGCCCCAGACAGGGTTCCGTGGAGCAGTTCTTC. The rearrangement joins TRBV7-3 to TRBJ2-1; TRBD1 matches 7 bases. The CDR3 length is 14 residues. V shed 5 bases, J shed 10 bases, and the junction held 11 bases outside the gene matches. Germline V gene sequence: CDR1 SGHTA, CDR2 FQGTGA.

A few counts support this clone. This rearrangement joins TRBV7-3 to TRBJ2-2; D not resolved. V was shortened by 5 bases and J by 4 bases, with 8 bases between the two germline ends. Germline assignment: CDR1 SGHTA and CDR2 FQGTGA. The length of the CDR3 is 13 residues. The CDR3 loop reads CASSLDPTGELFF. The CDR3 nucleotides read TGTGCCAGCAGCCTAGACCCCACCGGGGAGCTGTTTTTT.